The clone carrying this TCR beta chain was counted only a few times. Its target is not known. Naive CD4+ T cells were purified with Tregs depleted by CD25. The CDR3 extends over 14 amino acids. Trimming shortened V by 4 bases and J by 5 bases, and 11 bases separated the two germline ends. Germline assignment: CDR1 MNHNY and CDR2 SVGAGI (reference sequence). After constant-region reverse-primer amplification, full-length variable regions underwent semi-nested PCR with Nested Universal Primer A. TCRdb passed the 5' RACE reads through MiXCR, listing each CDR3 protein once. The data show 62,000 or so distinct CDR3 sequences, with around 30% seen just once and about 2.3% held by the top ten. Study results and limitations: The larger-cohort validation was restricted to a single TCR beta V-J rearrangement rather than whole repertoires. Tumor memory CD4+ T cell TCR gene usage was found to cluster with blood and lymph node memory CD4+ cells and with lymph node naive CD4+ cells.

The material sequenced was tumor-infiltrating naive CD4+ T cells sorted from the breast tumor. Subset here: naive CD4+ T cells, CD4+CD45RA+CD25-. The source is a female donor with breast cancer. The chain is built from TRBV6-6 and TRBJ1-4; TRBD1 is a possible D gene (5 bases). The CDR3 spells CASSSPGSNEKLFF. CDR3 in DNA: TGTGCCAGCAGTTCCCCAGGGTCAAATGAAAAACTGTTTTTT.